This T cell receptor beta chain was captured by sequencing in a study of tumor and adjacent non-tumor tissue in lung cancer. The overall study: Patients comprised eleven to twelve adenocarcinoma, a couple of squamous cell carcinoma and 1 small cell lung cancer. Stage I to III disease affected 10 men and about 5 women aged about 30 to 85.

This CDR3 region has 13 residues. Trimming removed 2 bases at V and 7 bases at J, with 12 bases between. CDR1 is SGHDT and CDR2 is YYEEEE in the germline V gene. Points from the study as a whole: Compared with tumor, normal lung showed significantly lower TCR diversity. In normal lung, the top 100 clones were significantly more dominant than in tumor.

No cell sorting was done before RNA was extracted from the tissue. The normal lung tissue was taken more than 3 cm from the tumor edge. At least ten counts were recorded for this clonotype. Antigen: not known. TCRbeta libraries were built with three rounds of nested PCR, modified from ARM-PCR. TCRdb re-analysed the multiplex PCR reads in MiXCR, keeping a single row per CDR3 protein. The table has 65,000 to 85,000 distinct CDR3 sequences, 75% to 85% seen once. The sample was distant non-tumor lung tissue. J is TRBJ1-2 and V is TRBV5-6; a weak D match, TRBD1 (6 bases). The sequence came from a man aged 55-75 years with non-small cell lung cancer. The CDR3 here is CASSFTRGSGYTF. CDR3 nucleotides: TGTGCCAGCAGCTTCACTAGGGGGTCTGGCTACACCTTC.